This is a list of T cell receptor beta chains from one sample in a study of T cell responses to AZD1222 COVID-19 vaccine. Profiled with immunoSEQ multiplex PCR; TCRdb holds only in-frame clones, not every one. The table lists fewer than 150,000 clones, 88% of them singletons. The sample in question was peripheral blood, obtained 28 days after the second AZD1222 dose. Source of these receptors: an adult who received the AZD1222 COVID-19 vaccine. Both conserved end residues are part of each CDR3. D genes are given only for firm matches. Rows give clone size only sometimes, using once, few, many, or a class for an expanded clone.

TRBJ1-1	.	TRBV18	.	CASSREGGSNTEAFF	TGTGCCAGCTCACGGGAGGGCGGATCGAACACTGAAGCTTTCTTT
TRBJ2-3	.	TRBV18	.	CASSPMSTDTQYF	TGTGCCAGCTCACCAATGAGCACAGATACGCAGTATTTT
TRBJ1-4	.	TRBV15	.	CATSGNRNEKLFF	TGTGCCACCAGCGGAAACAGAAATGAAAAACTGTTTTTT
TRBJ1-1	TRBD1	TRBV28	.	CASSQFFGTGDTEAFF	TGTGCCAGCAGCCAATTTTTCGGGACAGGGGACACTGAAGCTTTCTTT
TRBJ2-6	.	TRBV27	.	CASREIYRSGANVLTF	TGTGCCAGCCGAGAGATTTATCGCTCTGGGGCCAACGTCCTGACTTTC
TRBJ2-5	.	TRBV7-2	.	CASSPGLTETQYF	TGTGCCAGCAGCCCAGGACTTACAGAGACCCAGTACTTC
TRBJ2-5	TRBD1	TRBV2	.	CASSEPGTGGRETQYF	TGTGCCAGCAGTGAACCCGGGACAGGGGGCCGGGAGACCCAGTACTTC
TRBJ2-3	.	TRBV12-3/TRBV12-4	.	CASSWTTGTQYF	TGTGCCAGCAGTTGGACCACGGGTACGCAGTATTTT
TRBJ2-5	TRBD2	TRBV28	few	CASSALAVQETQYF	TGTGCCAGCAGCGCCCTAGCGGTCCAAGAGACCCAGTACTTC
TRBJ2-7	.	TRBV19	.	CASSIGNRDYEQYF	TGTGCCAGTAGTATTGGAAATCGGGACTACGAGCAGTACTTC
TRBJ2-7	TRBD1	TRBV7-3	.	CASSPRTGGYEQYF	TGTGCCAGCAGCCCACGGACAGGGGGCTACGAGCAGTACTTC
TRBJ1-5	.	TRBV21-1	.	CASSILSQPQHF	TGTGCCAGCAGCATATTAAGTCAGCCCCAGCATTTT
TRBJ1-2	.	TRBV27	.	CASRLGGVYYGYTF	TGTGCCAGCAGACTCGGGGGAGTCTACTATGGCTACACCTTC
TRBJ1-2	.	TRBV7-2	.	CASSASQLNYGYTF	TGTGCCAGCAGCGCCTCACAGCTGAACTATGGCTACACCTTC
TRBJ1-2	TRBD1	TRBV27	once	CASSFRGTANYGYTF	TGTGCCAGCAGTTTCAGGGGGACGGCTAACTATGGCTACACCTTC
TRBJ2-1	.	TRBV28	.	CASRIAKQPNEQFF	TGTGCCAGCAGGATAGCGAAACAGCCCAATGAGCAGTTCTTC
TRBJ1-1	TRBD1	TRBV28	.	CASTPMGQGRSEAFF	TGTGCCAGCACCCCAATGGGACAGGGTAGGTCTGAAGCTTTCTTT
TRBJ2-5	.	TRBV5-1	.	CASSLFAGNKETQYF	TGCGCCAGCAGCCTTTTCGCAGGGAATAAAGAGACCCAGTACTTC
TRBJ1-1	.	TRBV27	.	CASSKAPVNTEAFF	TGTGCCAGCAGCAAAGCCCCGGTGAACACTGAAGCTTTCTTT
TRBJ2-3	TRBD2	TRBV7-8	.	CASSLVWGLTSGRGRDTQYF	TGTGCCAGCAGCTTAGTTTGGGGGCTGACTAGCGGGAGAGGGAGAGATACGCAGTATTTT
TRBJ1-5	TRBD1	TRBV9	.	CASSVGQGSGQPQHF	TGTGCCAGCAGCGTGGGACAGGGATCGGGTCAGCCCCAGCATTTT
TRBJ1-2	.	TRBV28	.	CASSPMGGVYGYTF	TGTGCCAGCAGTCCTATGGGGGGGGTCTATGGCTACACCTTC
TRBJ2-3	.	TRBV7-2	.	CASSLWRSTDTQYF	TGTGCCAGCAGCTTATGGCGCTCCACAGATACGCAGTATTTT
TRBJ2-7	TRBD2	TRBV7-2	.	CASSFPPRASGNFYEQYF	TGTGCCAGCAGCTTTCCCCCGAGGGCCAGCGGGAATTTCTACGAGCAGTACTTC
TRBJ1-1	.	TRBV28	.	CASSLERSTEAFF	TGTGCCAGCAGCCTGGAGAGGAGTACTGAAGCTTTCTTT
TRBJ1-1	.	TRBV6-5	once	CASREYGRDTEAFF	TGTGCCAGCAGAGAGTACGGACGGGACACTGAAGCTTTCTTT
TRBJ1-2	.	TRBV6-5	few	CASSYSRGETNYGYTF	TGTGCCAGCAGTTACTCGAGGGGGGAGACGAACTATGGCTACACCTTC
TRBJ2-3	.	TRBV4-3	.	CASSQARARTDTQYF	TGCGCCAGCAGCCAAGCCAGGGCAAGGACAGATACGCAGTATTTT
TRBJ1-4	.	TRBV7-6	.	CASSLGTAPNEKLFF	TGTGCCAGCAGCTTAGGGACAGCCCCTAATGAAAAACTGTTTTTT
TRBJ2-2	.	TRBV7-3	.	CASSPGVNTGELFF	TGTGCCAGCAGCCCCGGGGTGAACACCGGGGAGCTGTTTTTT
TRBJ2-2	.	TRBV3-1/TRBV3-2	.	CASSQEGLTGELFF	TGTGCCAGCAGCCAAGAAGGCCTCACCGGGGAGCTGTTTTTT
TRBJ2-7	.	TRBV3-1/TRBV3-2	.	CASSQGRREGYEQYF	TGTGCCAGCAGCCAAGGGCGCAGGGAAGGCTACGAGCAGTACTTC
TRBJ2-5	TRBD2	TRBV9	.	CASSVASGGEGTQYF	TGTGCCAGCAGCGTGGCTAGCGGAGGAGAGGGGACCCAGTACTTC
TRBJ1-1	.	TRBV7-2	.	CASSLTRKNTEAFF	TGTGCCAGCAGCCTAACCCGGAAGAACACTGAAGCTTTCTTT
TRBJ1-5	.	TRBV6-2/TRBV6-3	.	CASSRDPNQPQHF	TGTGCCAGCAGTAGGGACCCTAATCAGCCCCAGCATTTT
TRBJ2-7	.	TRBV30	.	CACSGVGTYEQYF	TGTGCCTGCTCGGGGGTGGGAACCTACGAGCAGTACTTC
TRBJ1-2	.	TRBV7-9	.	CAGSGGADYGYTF	TGTGCGGGATCGGGGGGCGCCGACTATGGCTACACCTTC
TRBJ1-5	TRBD1	TRBV27	.	CASSSSGTGGSNQPQHF	TGTGCCAGCAGTTCCTCCGGGACAGGGGGCTCCAATCAGCCCCAGCATTTT
TRBJ2-7	TRBD2	TRBV30	.	CAWSPLAAGGGYEQYF	TGTGCCTGGAGTCCCCTCGCCGCGGGGGGTGGCTACGAGCAGTACTTC
TRBJ2-1	TRBD1	TRBV5-6	.	CASSLTTGTVDINEQFF	TGTGCCAGCAGCTTAACCACCGGGACAGTGGACATCAATGAGCAGTTCTTC
TRBJ1-6	.	TRBV6-2/TRBV6-3	.	CASSSALGTPLHF	TGTGCCAGCAGTTCCGCCTTGGGGACACCCCTCCACTTT
TRBJ2-2	TRBD1	TRBV10-3	.	CAISETGQARTGELFF	TGTGCCATCAGTGAAACCGGACAGGCGAGGACCGGGGAGCTGTTTTTT
TRBJ2-7	.	TRBV12-5	.	CASGLTGLYEQYF	TGTGCTAGTGGTTTGACAGGGCTCTACGAGCAGTACTTC
TRBJ2-3	.	TRBV27	once	CASSLGVLGTDTQYF	TGTGCCAGCAGTTTAGGGGTCTTGGGCACAGATACGCAGTATTTT
TRBJ2-7	.	TRBV29-1	.	CSVEVGSDEQYF	TGCAGCGTTGAAGTGGGTTCCGACGAGCAGTACTTC
TRBJ1-6	TRBD1	TRBV5-1	.	CASSQGTGRNPPLHF	TGCGCCAGCAGTCAGGGGACAGGGAGGAACCCACCCCTCCACTTT
TRBJ1-4	.	TRBV4-1	.	CASSQGPRGLKLFF	TGCGCCAGCAGCCAGGGACCGAGGGGCTTAAAACTGTTTTTT
TRBJ1-3	.	TRBV10-3	.	CASAGSAGNTIYF	TGTGCCAGCGCAGGGTCGGCTGGAAACACCATATATTTT
TRBJ1-2	TRBD1	TRBV9	.	CASSPSGTEVYGYTF	TGTGCCAGCAGCCCCAGCGGGACAGAAGTCTATGGCTACACCTTC
TRBJ1-1	.	TRBV6-4	.	CASSRDHEHTEAFF	TGTGCCAGCAGCCGGGACCATGAACACACTGAAGCTTTCTTT
TRBJ2-5	TRBD1	TRBV19	.	CASSIRTGERQTQYF	TGTGCCAGTAGTATACGGACAGGGGAAAGGCAGACCCAGTACTTC
TRBJ1-5	TRBD1	TRBV6-2/TRBV6-3	.	CASSYRQGRNQPQHF	TGTGCCAGCAGTTACCGACAGGGGAGGAATCAGCCCCAGCATTTT